One and the same sample provided the 26 T cell receptor beta chains below, sequenced in a study of regulatory T cells in long-lasting Graves disease. The time point denotes: persistent/refractory GD, antithyroid drugs over 5 years with positive TRAb. The TCR library used RNA extracted from PBMCs. Construction of the TCR beta libraries employed iRepertoire HTBI primers in conjunction with Arm-PCR of CDR3 regions. MiXCR, applied by TCRdb to the multiplex PCR reads, yields one record per CDR3 protein. The table includes fewer than 550,000 distinct CDR3 sequences, 20% to 25% detected once. The sequences come from peripheral blood mononuclear cells (PBMCs), collected when the disease was refractory, from a patient treated with antithyroid drugs. The receptors here all came from a female donor with Graves disease.

This clonotype was picked up one time. This may arise from a read error, as a much more abundant clone is one base away. The J gene is TRBJ1-5, the V gene TRBV28, with 8 bases identical to TRBD1. CDR3 length equals 15 residues. Germline loops: CDR1 MDHEN, CDR2 SYDVKM. The CDR3 DNA follows: TGTGCCGGCAGGCGCAGACAGGGGCCCCATCAGCCCCAGCATTTT. Its translation is CAGRRRQGPHQPQHF.

The sample holds many counts of this clonotype. This chain connects TRBV2 to TRBJ2-7; D perhaps matches TRBD1 (6 bases). CDR1 and CDR2 from the germline V gene are SNHLY and FYNNEI. This CDR3 spans 15 amino acids. The V gene lost 6 bases and the J gene lost 0 bases, with 15 bases spanning the gap. The CDR3 loop is CASRRTVLSSYEQYF. CDR3 nucleotides: TGTGCCAGCAGGAGGACAGTACTAAGCTCCTACGAGCAGTACTTC. The full variable domain, rest sourced from reference TRBV2 and TRBJ2-7, is EPEVTQTPSHQVTQMGQEVILRCVPISNHLYFYWYRQILGQKVEFLVSFYNNEISEKSEIFDDQFSVERPDGSNFTLKIRSTKLEDSAMYFCASRRTVLSSYEQYFGPGTRLTVT.

This clonotype was counted a few times. The rearrangement joins TRBV9 to TRBJ2-7, with 10 bases aligning to TRBD1. Germline trimming cut 3 bases from V and 1 base from J; bases unmatched to any gene: 4. This CDR3 region has 15 residues. Per germline, CDR1 SGDLS and CDR2 YYNGEE. CDR3 nucleotide sequence: TGTGCCAGCAGCGGCGGACAGGGGGTTTCCTACGAGCAGTACTTC. Its translation is CASSGGQGVSYEQYF.

The sample holds a few counts of this clonotype. J is TRBJ2-5 and V is TRBV29-1, with TRBD1 identical over 9 bases. CDR1 SQVTM and CDR2 ANQGSEA come from the germline V gene. CDR3 size: 16 residues. After removal of 3 bases from V and 0 bases from J, the junction contained 8 bases not matched to a gene. CDR3 protein: CSVDERDRVYQETQYF. Written as DNA, the CDR3 is TGCAGCGTTGACGAACGGGACAGGGTGTACCAAGAGACCCAGTACTTC.

Only a few counts were recorded for this clonotype. V usage is TRBV5-1 and J usage is TRBJ2-6, with D unclear. Germline V gene lookup returns CDR1 SGHRS and CDR2 YFSETQ. Trimming removed 1 base from V and 0 bases from J, with 14 bases in between. This CDR3 contains 18 residues. Here the CDR3 DNA reads TGCGCCAGCAGCTTGAGGTTCACACTGCGCTCTGGGGCCAACGTCCTGACTTTC. It codes for CASSLRFTLRSGANVLTF. Supplemented by reference TRBV5-1 and TRBJ2-6, the full variable domain reads KAGVTQTPRYLIKTRGQQVTLSCSPISGHRSVSWYQQTPGQGLQFLFEYFSETQRNKGNFPGRFSGRQFSNSRSEMNVSTLELGDSALYLCASSLRFTLRSGANVLTFGAGSRLTVL.

The gene calls are TRBV19 and TRBJ1-2, with a weak D call TRBD1 (5 bases). The CDR3 loop spans 13 amino acids. Germline CDR1 and CDR2: LNHDA and SQIVND (reference sequence). V gave up 3 bases and J gave up 8 bases, with 13 bases separating them. The CDR3 sequence is CASSISQGDGYTF. As DNA, the CDR3 is TGTGCCAGTAGTATTAGTCAGGGAGACGGCTACACCTTC.

This clonotype has a handful of counts. The V gene is TRBV20-1, the J gene TRBJ1-4, with D maybe TRBD1 (6 bases). Trimming left V 4 bases short and J 7 bases short, with 13 bases between. Germline assignment: CDR1 DFQATT and CDR2 SNEGSKA (reference sequence). This CDR3 is 13 amino acids long. The CDR3: CSATSGQPEKLFF. CDR3 coding DNA: TGCAGTGCTACCAGCGGACAGCCTGAAAAACTGTTTTTT.

To note about this clonotype: A read error is likely, as this CDR3 ends without the conserved phenylalanine or tryptophan. The J gene is TRBJ1-1, the V gene TRBV5-5, with D unresolved. The germline gives CDR1 SGHKS, CDR2 YYEKEE (reference sequence). The CDR3 has 14 residues. CDR3 sequence: CAGSLKHMNTEAFL. CDR3 DNA sequence: TGTGCCGGCAGCTTGAAACACATGAACACTGAAGCTTTCCTT.

This clonotype showed up just a few times. The V gene is TRBV20-1, the J gene TRBJ2-7; D not certain. V lost 0 bases and J lost 7, with 16 bases in between. This CDR3 is 14 amino acids long. Per the germline V gene, CDR1 is DFQATT and CDR2 is SNEGSKA (reference sequence). CDR3 amino acids: CSARDGKVLGEQYF. The DNA of the CDR3 is TGCAGTGCTAGAGACGGCAAGGTTCTGGGAGAGCAGTACTTC.

In this sample, this clonotype turned up many times. The chain uses TRBV11-3 and TRBJ2-7, with 8 bases identical to TRBD2. Germline V CDR1 and CDR2: SGHNT, YENEEA. With V trimmed by 6 bases and J by 2 bases, 12 bases remained unmatched. CDR3 size: 16 residues. CDR3 sequence (DNA): TGTGCCAGCAGATCCCGTACCAGCGGGAGCCCCTACGAGCAGTACTTC. Protein sequence: CASRSRTSGSPYEQYF. Full variable domain (rest looked up from reference TRBV11-3 and TRBJ2-7): EAGVVQSPRYKIIEKKQPVAFWCNPISGHNTLYWYLQNLGQGPELLIRYENEEAVDDSQLPKDRFSAERLKGVDSTLKIQPAELGDSAVYLCASRSRTSGSPYEQYFGPGTRLTVT.

This clonotype was counted between two and nine times. The chain is built from TRBV7-9 and TRBJ2-5, with TRBD2 matching over 11 bases. Germline V CDR1 and CDR2: SEHNR, FQNEAQ (reference sequence). J was trimmed by 4 bases and V by 5 bases; bases with no gene match: 12. The CDR3 is 17 amino acids. CDR3 loop: CASSPPGTLAGVETQYF. In DNA, the CDR3 is TGTGCCAGCAGCCCCCCCGGAACACTAGCGGGGGTAGAGACCCAGTACTTC.

This clonotype was counted between two and nine times. The chain is built from TRBV3-1 and TRBJ2-2, with D perhaps matching TRBD1 or TRBD2 (6 bases each). From germline, CDR1 is LGHDT and CDR2 YNNKEL (reference sequence). V was pared by 4 bases and J by 6 bases, with 15 bases between. The CDR3 runs 15 residues. The CDR3 loop is CASSLGGGGSGELFF. The CDR3, as DNA: TGTGCCAGCAGCCTTGGCGGAGGGGGGTCCGGGGAGCTGTTTTTT.

This clonotype was found many times. The chain combines TRBV7-2 with TRBJ2-5, with D perhaps TRBD1 (5 bases). Germline V gene lookup returns CDR1 SGHTA and CDR2 FQGNSA. V shed 1 base and J shed 1 base, with 10 bases lying between them. The CDR3 length is 15 residues. The CDR3 sequence is CASSLDPGPQETQYF. CDR3 bases: TGTGCCAGCAGCTTAGATCCAGGGCCCCAAGAGACCCAGTACTTC.

This clonotype was detected once. Just one base apart from a much larger clone, this may be a read error. The chain links TRBV6-1 to TRBJ2-7, with D unclear. V was trimmed by 5 bases and J by 4 bases, leaving 15 bases between them. Germline V gene sequence: CDR1 MNHNS, CDR2 SASEGT. CDR3 length: 14 residues. The CDR3 region is CASSLFAARYEQYF. CDR3 bases: TGTGCCAGCAGTCTCTTTGCGGCCCGGTACGAGCAGTACTTC.

J is TRBJ2-1 and V is TRBV6-1, with 12 bases lining up with TRBD2. The CDR3 has 16 amino acids. Germline-derived CDR1 and CDR2 are MNHNS and SASEGT. J was trimmed by 7 bases and V by 5 bases; bases with no gene match: 9. The CDR3 bases are TGTGCCAGCAGTCTGACTAGCGGGAGTGAGGGAAATGAGCAGTTCTTC. It yields the protein CASSLTSGSEGNEQFF.

This clonotype was counted many times. The chain is built from TRBV2 and TRBJ1-2; no firm D call. Germline V gene sequence: CDR1 SNHLY, CDR2 FYNNEI. V was shortened by 5 bases and J by 4 bases, with 8 bases between the two germline ends. The CDR3 totals 12 residues. Here the CDR3 reads CASSSEGYGYTF. For the CDR3, the DNA is TGTGCCAGCAGTTCGGAGGGCTATGGCTACACCTTC. Complete variable domain (other parts from reference TRBV2 and TRBJ1-2): EPEVTQTPSHQVTQMGQEVILRCVPISNHLYFYWYRQILGQKVEFLVSFYNNEISEKSEIFDDQFSVERPDGSNFTLKIRSTKLEDSAMYFCASSSEGYGYTFGSGTRLTVV.

Remarks on this clonotype: This could be a read error, since a much larger clone is one nucleotide away. This sequence joins TRBV28 and TRBJ2-7; D is uncertain. The CDR3 sequence is 14 residues long. With 1 base removed from V and 6 bases from J, the gap between germline ends came to 13 bases. Germline CDR1 MDHEN, CDR2 SYDVKM. CDR3 DNA: TGTGCCAGCAGTTTATCAGGTATTCCCCGCGAGCAGTACTTC. Translating gives CASSLSGIPREQYF.

This clonotype was counted ten times or more. The CDR3 sequence is CASSLAGSPIRDGYTF. In nucleotides, the CDR3 is TGTGCCAGCAGTTTAGCCGGGAGCCCCATACGGGATGGCTACACCTTC. The V call is TRBV12-3 or TRBV12-4, the J call TRBJ1-2; D gene unclear. The V gene lost 0 bases and the J gene lost 6 bases, with 17 bases spanning the gap. The CDR3 consists of 16 residues.

This clonotype turned up a few times. The V and J genes are TRBV9 and TRBJ1-1, with TRBD1 matching 8 bases. Germline V CDR1 and CDR2: SGDLS, YYNGEE. There are 15 residues in the CDR3. Trimming took 0 bases from V and 5 from J; bases not matched to a gene: 6. CDR3 region: CASSVGPGGWTEAFF. CDR3 coding DNA: TGTGCCAGCAGCGTAGGGCCAGGGGGCTGGACTGAAGCTTTCTTT.

Here the CDR3 DNA reads TGCAGTGCTAGATCCCACGAGGACTACGAGCAGTACTTC. Residues: CSARSHEDYEQYF. The chain employs TRBV20-1 and TRBJ2-7; D remains unclear. V was clipped by 2 bases and J by 3 bases, with 11 bases between them. The CDR3 is made up of 13 amino acids. Germline CDR1 reads DFQATT; CDR2 reads SNEGSKA (reference sequence).

This clonotype was observed a handful of times. Since the CDR3 does not end with the conserved phenylalanine or tryptophan, this likely comes from a read error. The chain carries TRBV20-1 and TRBJ2-5; D could derive from TRBD1 or TRBD2 (5 bases each). Trimming cost V 3 bases and J 5 bases, with 19 bases left between them. Germline V lookup: CDR1 DFQATT, CDR2 SNEGSKA (reference sequence). The CDR3 contains 15 residues. CDR3 sequence: CSASGVGDQTETQYL. In nucleotides, the CDR3 is TGCAGTGCTAGTGGGGTGGGGGATCAGACGGAGACCCAGTACCTC.

The rearrangement joins TRBV20-1 to TRBJ2-1, with D hard to call. This CDR3 region has 17 residues. CDR1 is DFQATT and CDR2 is SNEGSKA in the germline V gene (reference sequence). V was trimmed by 0 bases and J by 0 bases, leaving 15 bases between them. The CDR3 here is CSARDNPAYSSYNEQFF. The CDR3 DNA is TGCAGTGCTAGAGATAACCCTGCCTACAGCTCCTACAATGAGCAGTTCTTC.

This clonotype has a count of ten or more. V usage is TRBV28 and J usage is TRBJ2-6; D is unclear. The germline gives CDR1 MDHEN, CDR2 SYDVKM. V was trimmed by 5 bases and J by 2 bases, leaving 19 bases between them. The CDR3 totals 18 residues. As DNA, the CDR3 is TGTGCCAGCAGTCTAATATACGCAGACGTTCCTGGGGCCAACGTCCTGACTTTC. Translated, it gives CASSLIYADVPGANVLTF.

This clonotype was detected many times. The chain is built from TRBV7-2 and TRBJ1-5, with TRBD1 matching over 9 bases. The germline CDR1 and CDR2 sequences are SGHTA and FQGNSA. There are 14 residues in the CDR3. After removal of 8 bases from V and 0 bases from J, the junction contained 2 bases not matched to a gene. Here the CDR3 DNA reads TGTGCCAGCGGGACAGGGTTTAGCAATCAGCCCCAGCATTTT. Its protein product is CASGTGFSNQPQHF.

This clonotype was recorded at least ten times. CDR3 bases: TGTGCCAGCAGTTTAGATGAGGAAGAGACCCAGTACTTC. Amino acids: CASSLDEEETQYF. The gene calls are TRBV28 and TRBJ2-5; D gene unclear. V lost 2 bases, J lost 3 bases, and 7 bases lay in between. CDR3 size: 13 residues. The V gene's germline CDR1 is MDHEN and CDR2 SYDVKM.

This clonotype was seen ten or more times. The gene calls are TRBV12-3 or TRBV12-4 and TRBJ1-5; D perhaps matches TRBD1 (6 bases). V gave up 6 bases and J gave up 4 bases, with 10 bases separating them. The CDR3 totals 13 residues. The CDR3 region has the DNA TGTGCCAGCAGCACTACAGGGAATCAGCCCCAGCATTTT. It specifies CASSTTGNQPQHF.